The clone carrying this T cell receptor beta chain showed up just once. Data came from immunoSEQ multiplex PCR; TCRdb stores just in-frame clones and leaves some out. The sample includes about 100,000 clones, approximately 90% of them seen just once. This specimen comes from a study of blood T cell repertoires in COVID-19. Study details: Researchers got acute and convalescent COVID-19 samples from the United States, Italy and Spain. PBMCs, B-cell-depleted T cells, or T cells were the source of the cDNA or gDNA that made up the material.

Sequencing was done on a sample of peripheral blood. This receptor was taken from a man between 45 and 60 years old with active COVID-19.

CDR3 amino acids: CAIGPTGVQPQHF. Written as DNA, the CDR3 is TGTGCCATCGGTCCGACAGGAGTACAGCCCCAGCATTTT. V and J are TRBV10-3 and TRBJ1-5, with D perhaps TRBD1 (6 bases). The germline gives CDR1 ENHRY, CDR2 SYGVKD. V lost 8 bases, J lost 7 bases, and 15 bases lay in between. CDR3 length: 13 amino acids.